The 32 T cell receptor beta chains in this list originate from one sample, sequenced in a study of cytomegalovirus exposure and HLA in healthy donors. In the PCR, 60 Vbeta and 13 Jbeta primers were used. Measured with immunoSEQ multiplex PCR; TCRdb has only the in-frame clones, and not every one. The sample holds around 240,000 clones, roughly 82% seen once. The sequenced material came from PBMCs. The source is a middle-aged woman in good health and CMV-seropositive.

The chain combines TRBV19 with TRBJ1-2, with a tentative D call TRBD1 (5 bases). Germline V gene lookup returns CDR1 LNHDA and CDR2 SQIVND (reference sequence). The ends were cut back, 6 bases at V and 7 bases at J, with 15 bases in the middle. The CDR3 sequence is 13 residues long. In DNA, the CDR3 is TGTGCCAGTAGCCACATCGGACAAGCTGGCTACACCTTC. Residues: CASSHIGQAGYTF.

A note on this clone: At one end, the junction sequence differs from germline, possibly due to a read error. The genes are TRBV7-9 and TRBJ1-1; D gene uncertain. CDR1 is SEHNR, CDR2 FQNEAQ, per germline (reference sequence). The CDR3 loop spans 12 amino acids. The CDR3 region has the DNA TGTTCCAGCAGCCCGGGTGGGACTGAAGCTTTCTTT. Amino acids: CSSSPGGTEAFF. Full variable domain (outside the CDR3, taken from reference TRBV7-9 and TRBJ1-1): DTGVSQNPRHKITKRGQNVTFRCDPISEHNRLYWYRQTLGQGPEFLTYFQNEAQLEKSRLLSDRFSAERPKGSFSTLEIQRTEQGDSAMYLCSSSPGGTEAFFGQGTRLTVV.

The chain recombines TRBV30 with TRBJ1-2; 7 nucleotides agree with TRBD1. Germline-derived CDR1 and CDR2 are GTSNPN and SVGIG (reference sequence). The CDR3 is 14 amino acids. Germline trimming cut 2 bases from V and 1 base from J; bases unmatched to any gene: 4. The CDR3 protein is CAWSTGARNYGYTF. CDR3 nucleotide sequence: TGTGCCTGGAGTACAGGGGCCCGTAACTATGGCTACACCTTC.

The chain combines TRBV2 with TRBJ2-1; D remains ambiguous. The CDR3 has 15 residues. CDR1 and CDR2 from the germline V gene are SNHLY and FYNNEI. V was cut by 6 bases and J by 0 bases, with 12 bases left in between. CDR3 nucleotides: TGTGCCAGCAGGGAGACTGTTAGCTCCTACAATGAGCAGTTCTTC. Amino acids: CASRETVSSYNEQFF.

The J gene is TRBJ2-1, the V gene TRBV9; TRBD2 aligns across 12 bases. The V gene's germline CDR1 is SGDLS and CDR2 YYNGEE. CDR3 size: 16 residues. The V gene end was trimmed by 5 bases and the J gene end by 7 bases; junction bases not matched to a gene: 10. The DNA of the CDR3 is TGTGCCAGCAGTAGACTAGCGGGAGAGGTCGGGAATGAGCAGTTCTTC. This encodes CASSRLAGEVGNEQFF.

The chain couples TRBV5-4 to TRBJ1-5, with 7 bases aligning to TRBD1. CDR1 SGHNT and CDR2 YYREEE come from the germline V gene (reference sequence). This CDR3 spans 15 amino acids. The V and J ends lost 4 bases and 7 bases, in that order; junction bases with no gene match: 11. The CDR3 nucleotides are TGTGCCAGCAGCCATACGGGACAGCCAGGACAGCCCCAGCATTTT. It is translated as CASSHTGQPGQPQHF.

This clone has just one count. The chain is built from TRBV11-2 and TRBJ2-7; 7 positions match TRBD2. In germline, CDR1 is SGHAT, CDR2 FQNNGV. The V gene end was trimmed by 6 bases and the J gene end by 7 bases; junction bases not matched to a gene: 6. The CDR3 runs 12 residues. The CDR3 protein is CASRSLAPEQYF. The CDR3 coding sequence is TGTGCCAGCAGATCACTAGCGCCGGAGCAGTACTTC.

This clone was detected a few times. This sequence joins TRBV4-1 and TRBJ1-2, with D perhaps TRBD1 (5 bases). The germline V and J ends were trimmed by 0 bases and 8 bases, with 16 bases remaining between them. Germline CDR1 reads MGHRA; CDR2 reads YSYEKL. The CDR3 is made up of 15 amino acids. CDR3: CASSQEVNRPEGYTF. For the CDR3, the DNA is TGCGCCAGCAGCCAAGAGGTGAACAGGCCCGAGGGCTACACCTTC.

This clone has just one count. The chain combines TRBV13 with TRBJ2-1; possibly TRBD1 for D (5 bases). The CDR3 runs to 13 residues. Trimming shortened V by 2 bases and J by 7 bases, and 9 bases separated the two germline ends. CDR1 and CDR2 (germline): PRHDT, FYEKMQ (reference sequence). CDR3 DNA: TGTGCCAGCAGCTTAACCAAGGGGAATGAGCAGTTCTTC. Its translation: CASSLTKGNEQFF.

The chain carries TRBV4-1 and TRBJ1-5, with 7 positions matching TRBD1. This CDR3 comprises 16 residues. The V gene's germline CDR1 is MGHRA and CDR2 YSYEKL. Trimming at V came to 0 bases and at J to 4 bases, leaving 6 bases not matched to a gene. CDR3 bases: TGCGCCAGCAGCCAAGAAGCGAGGGGGCGGAATCAGCCCCAGCATTTT. This sequence encodes CASSQEARGRNQPQHF.

The chain has TRBV6-5 and TRBJ1-1; D not certain. The CDR3 loop spans 12 amino acids. Germline CDR1 reads MNHEY; CDR2 reads SVGAGI. Trimming left V 6 bases short and J 5 bases short, with 10 bases between. In DNA form, the CDR3 reads TGTGCCAGCAGACAAACGGGTACTGAAGCTTTCTTT. It yields the protein CASRQTGTEAFF.

This chain links TRBV28 with TRBJ2-3; D is unclear. The germline V gene has CDR1 MDHEN and CDR2 SYDVKM. Trimming removed 7 bases at V and 2 bases at J, with 7 bases between. The CDR3 consists of 12 residues. The CDR3 protein is CASTGPTDTQYF. CDR3 bases: TGTGCCAGCACAGGCCCCACAGATACGCAGTATTTT.

The genes are TRBV4-2 and TRBJ2-5, with D possibly matching TRBD2 (5 bases). Judging by the DNA end, TRBJ2-7 fits better; the J call may be wrong. This CDR3 is built from 14 residues. Germline V gene sequence: CDR1 LGHNA, CDR2 YNFKEQ. This CDR3 is CASSQDRRVYEQYF. For the CDR3, the DNA is TGTGCCAGCAGCCAAGATCGGCGGGTCTACGAGCAGTACTTC.

The V gene is TRBV29-1, the J gene TRBJ2-1, with 12 bases aligning to TRBD2. This CDR3 is built from 16 residues. V was clipped by 5 bases and J by 6 bases; unmatched bases: 11. Germline-derived CDR1 and CDR2 are SQVTM and ANQGSEA. CDR3 amino acids: CSVPKRGLAGPNEQFF. Here the CDR3 DNA reads TGCAGCGTTCCCAAACGGGGACTAGCGGGCCCCAATGAGCAGTTCTTC.

This rearrangement joins TRBV7-9 to TRBJ1-5; no reliable D call. The CDR3 totals 12 residues. Germline values: CDR1 SEHNR, CDR2 FQNEAQ (reference sequence). Trimming removed 4 bases at V and 4 bases at J, with 5 bases between. The CDR3 coding sequence is TGTGCCAGCAGCTCGGGAAATCAGCCCCAGCATTTT. Its protein is CASSSGNQPQHF.

The V call is TRBV9, the J call TRBJ1-6, with D perhaps matching TRBD1 (6 bases). The CDR3 runs to 14 residues. Trimming cost V 1 base and J 8 bases, with 10 bases left between them. Germline CDR1 is SGDLS and CDR2 is YYNGEE. CDR3 region: CASSVSDSHSPLHF. In DNA form, the CDR3 reads TGTGCCAGCAGCGTATCGGACAGCCATTCACCCCTCCACTTT.

With regard to this clone: Within the sample, other DNA sequences also encode this same CDR3. The chain combines TRBV7-2 with TRBJ2-3; 7 bases match TRBD1. CDR3 length: 13 amino acids. Germline CDR1 SGHTA, CDR2 FQGNSA. J gave up 4 bases and V 6 bases, and 4 bases lay outside the gene matches. DNA of the CDR3: TGTGCCAGCAGTCCCCAGGGGGCAGATACGCAGTATTTT. Its translation is CASSPQGADTQYF.

The chain couples TRBV30 to TRBJ2-3; unclear D gene. Deletions cut 2 bases from V and 5 bases from J, with 11 bases between. Per germline, CDR1 GTSNPN and CDR2 SVGIG (reference sequence). This CDR3 comprises 13 residues. CDR3 sequence reads: CAWSLLLRDTQYF. CDR3 bases: TGTGCCTGGAGTCTTTTACTTCGAGATACGCAGTATTTT.

The rearrangement links TRBV5-4 to TRBJ2-4, with a tentative D call TRBD1 (5 bases). The germline V gene encodes CDR1 SGHNT and CDR2 YYREEE (reference sequence). The CDR3 runs to 16 residues. V was pared by 4 bases and J by 1 base, with 15 bases between. The CDR3 DNA reads as TGTGCCAGCAGCAACTTCAGGGTGAGGGCCAAAAACATTCAGTACTTC. This gives the protein CASSNFRVRAKNIQYF.

This chain uses TRBV9 with TRBJ2-7, with D tentatively TRBD1 (6 bases). The CDR3 is 16 residues long. Germline V CDR1 and CDR2: SGDLS, YYNGEE. Trimming removed 0 bases from V and 5 bases from J, with 18 bases in between. CDR3 sequence (DNA): TGTGCCAGCAGCGTAGATGGGGCAGGGGTTGCCCACGAGCAGTACTTC. As protein: CASSVDGAGVAHEQYF.

This clone showed up just a few times. The chain links TRBV6-4 to TRBJ1-3, with no clear D. The V gene's germline CDR1 is MRHNA and CDR2 SNTAGT. This CDR3 contains 14 residues. The V end lost 2 bases, the J end lost 2 bases, and 7 bases lay between the germline ends. The CDR3 region is CASSDGGPGNTIYF. The CDR3 nucleotides are TGTGCCAGCAGTGACGGCGGGCCTGGAAACACCATATATTTT.

V and J are TRBV7-2 and TRBJ2-5; a weak D match, TRBD2 (7 bases). Germline CDR1 SGHTA, CDR2 FQGNSA. V lost 5 bases, J lost 11 bases, and 24 bases lay in between. The CDR3 has 15 amino acids. In DNA form, the CDR3 reads TGTGCCAGCAGCCCGGGGAGGGGGAGCACCCGGGAGCAGTACTTC. Residues: CASSPGRGSTREQYF.

The chain uses TRBV19 and TRBJ2-5; maybe TRBD1 (6 bases). The DNA end lines up better with TRBJ2-7; the J call may be wrong. CDR1 is LNHDA and CDR2 is SQIVND in the germline V gene (reference sequence). The CDR3 loop spans 15 amino acids. CDR3 residues: CASSVHRDTSYEQYF. The CDR3 DNA sequence: TGTGCCAGTAGTGTACACCGGGACACCAGTTACGAGCAGTACTTC.

This chain uses TRBV5-4 with TRBJ2-3; 9 nucleotides align to TRBD2. Germline trimming cut 4 bases from V and 2 bases from J; bases unmatched to any gene: 5. This CDR3 is 15 amino acids long. The germline V gene encodes CDR1 SGHNT and CDR2 YYREEE (reference sequence). The CDR3 nucleotides are TGTGCCAGCAGCAGGCGGGGGGGGACCACAGATACGCAGTATTTT. It is translated as CASSRRGGTTDTQYF.

J is TRBJ2-5 and V is TRBV7-2; 10 bases agree with TRBD1. The J call may be faulty, since TRBJ2-7 better matches the DNA end. CDR3 length: 17 residues. Germline V lookup: CDR1 SGHTA, CDR2 FQGNSA. CDR3 bases: TGTGCCAGCAGGCCCTTCGGAGGACAGGGGGAGTTCTACGAGCAGTACTTC. The encoded protein is CASRPFGGQGEFYEQYF.

This clone was detected a few times. CDR3 region: CASNGDRQNYNEQFF. The DNA for the CDR3 is TGTGCCAGCAACGGAGATCGACAGAACTACAATGAGCAGTTCTTC. The rearrangement uses TRBV7-2 and TRBJ2-1; D perhaps matches TRBD1 (5 bases). V gave up 7 bases and J gave up 3 bases, with 16 bases separating them. The germline CDR1 and CDR2 sequences are SGHTA and FQGNSA. This CDR3 is built from 15 residues.

The chain links TRBV5-1 to TRBJ2-5; 7 bases are a match to TRBD2. The CDR3 extends over 15 amino acids. V shed 4 bases, J shed 4 bases, and the junction held 10 bases outside the gene matches. In germline, CDR1 is SGHRS, CDR2 YFSETQ. Here the CDR3 DNA reads TGCGCCAGCAGCCCTTCCCTTGGCGGGAGAGAGACCCAGTACTTC. Its translation is CASSPSLGGRETQYF.

CDR3 DNA: TGCGCCAGCAGCCAAGTCGGGGGAAAACCCTACAATGAGCAGTTCTTC. Amino acids: CASSQVGGKPYNEQFF. This chain uses TRBV4-1 with TRBJ2-1; TRBD2 is a possible D gene (6 bases). This CDR3 is built from 16 residues. Germline V gene lookup returns CDR1 MGHRA and CDR2 YSYEKL. V was pared by 1 base and J by 2 bases, with 12 bases between.

V usage is TRBV13 and J usage is TRBJ2-2; 7 bases fit TRBD1. The CDR3 consists of 15 residues. V shed 3 bases, J shed 5 bases, and the junction held 6 bases outside the gene matches. The germline gives CDR1 PRHDT, CDR2 FYEKMQ (reference sequence). CDR3 loop: CASSFEGARTGELFF. The CDR3 coding sequence is TGTGCCAGCAGCTTCGAGGGGGCGAGGACCGGGGAGCTGTTTTTT.

The chain joins TRBV4-2 to TRBJ1-2; a weak D match, TRBD1 (5 bases). Between the trimmed V and J ends, which lost 0 bases and 8 bases, there was a span of 7 bases. CDR1 and CDR2 from the germline V gene are LGHNA and YNFKEQ. The CDR3 has 12 residues. The CDR3 DNA reads TGTGCCAGCAGCCAAGACCAGGGAGGCTACACCTTC. Translating it yields CASSQDQGGYTF.

The chain uses TRBV4-3 and TRBJ2-1, with D possibly TRBD2 on 7 matching bases. CDR1 is LGHNA, CDR2 YSLEER, per germline. V dropped 1 base and J dropped 8 bases, with 24 bases sitting between them. CDR3 length equals 18 residues. Here the CDR3 DNA reads TGCGCCAGCAGCCAAGCGAGTTTGGGGGGGGGCGATGACGATGAGCAGTTCTTC. Protein: CASSQASLGGGDDDEQFF.

V usage is TRBV7-8 and J usage is TRBJ2-7; TRBD2 matches 8 bases. Germline-derived CDR1 and CDR2 are SGHVS and FQNEAQ. V was clipped by 0 bases and J by 4 bases; unmatched bases: 11. This CDR3 contains 17 residues. The CDR3: CASSLALAAGDPYEQYF. The CDR3 DNA follows: TGTGCCAGCAGCTTAGCCCTCGCAGCGGGGGATCCTTACGAGCAGTACTTC.